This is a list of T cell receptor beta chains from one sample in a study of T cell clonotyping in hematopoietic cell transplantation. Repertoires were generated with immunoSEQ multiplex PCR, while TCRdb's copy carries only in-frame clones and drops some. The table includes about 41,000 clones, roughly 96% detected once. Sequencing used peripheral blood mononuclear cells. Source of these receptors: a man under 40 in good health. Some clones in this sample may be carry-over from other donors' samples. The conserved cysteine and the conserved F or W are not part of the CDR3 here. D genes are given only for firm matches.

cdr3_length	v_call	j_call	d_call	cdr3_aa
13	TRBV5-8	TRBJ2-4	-	ASSRLDLAKNIQY
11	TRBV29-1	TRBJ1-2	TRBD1	SVEEGTAYGYT
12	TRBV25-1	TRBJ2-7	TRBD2	ASSAGTSSYEQY
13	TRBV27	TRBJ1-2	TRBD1	ASSRQGVSNYGYT
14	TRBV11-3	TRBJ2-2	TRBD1	ASSVLQGALTGELF
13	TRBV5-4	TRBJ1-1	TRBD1	ASSAPGQGNTEAF
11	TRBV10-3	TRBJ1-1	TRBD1	AIRTGVHTEAF
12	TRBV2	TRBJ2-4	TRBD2	ASGGGLAKNIQY
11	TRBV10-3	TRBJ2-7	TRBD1	AISPTGEYEQY
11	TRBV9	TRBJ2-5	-	ASSRGTEESQY
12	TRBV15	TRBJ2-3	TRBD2	ATSRLAGTDTQY
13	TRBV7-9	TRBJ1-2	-	ASSLSLKDNYGYT
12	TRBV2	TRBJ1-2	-	ASSLLDSVHGYT
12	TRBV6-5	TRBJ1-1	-	ASSYSKGATEAF
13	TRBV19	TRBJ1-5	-	ASSGSVGGYQPQH
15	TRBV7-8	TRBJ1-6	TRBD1	ASSRAWTGRDNSPLH
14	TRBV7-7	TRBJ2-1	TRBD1	ASSPYRDRGYNEQF
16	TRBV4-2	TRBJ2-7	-	ASSQEPLDRSGSYEQY
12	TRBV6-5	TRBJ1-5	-	ASSSPGLNQPQH
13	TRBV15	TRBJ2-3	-	ATSPPPGRLGTQY
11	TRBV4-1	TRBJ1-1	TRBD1	ASSQGQGTEAF
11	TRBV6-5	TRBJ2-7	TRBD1	ASSLDRGYEQY
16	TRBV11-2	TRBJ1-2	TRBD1	ASSSGWGGFGQGSGYT
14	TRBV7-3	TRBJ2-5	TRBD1	ASSPTTGGSQETQY
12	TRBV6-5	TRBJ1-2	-	ASSYGLKDYGYT
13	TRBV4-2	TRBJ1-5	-	ASSQELGSNQPQH
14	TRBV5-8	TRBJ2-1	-	ASSLAGARTWDEQF
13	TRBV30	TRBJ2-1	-	AWTPWAGDYNEQF
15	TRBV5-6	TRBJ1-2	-	ASSLSMAGIANYGYT
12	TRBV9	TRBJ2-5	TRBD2	ASSEAGIQETQY
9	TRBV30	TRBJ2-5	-	AWRREETQY
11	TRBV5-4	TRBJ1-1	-	ASRGKGNTEAF
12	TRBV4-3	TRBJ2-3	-	ASSQSDRADTQY
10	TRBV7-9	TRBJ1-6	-	ASSLEQGPLH
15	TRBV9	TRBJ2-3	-	ASSVGVVAFGTDTQY
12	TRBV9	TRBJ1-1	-	ASTAGTGNTEAF
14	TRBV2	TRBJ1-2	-	ASSSAGGQVAYGYT
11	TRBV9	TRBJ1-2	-	ASSVEQSYGYT
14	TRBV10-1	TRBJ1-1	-	ASPPRVGLMNTEAF
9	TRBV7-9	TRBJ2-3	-	ASTEADTQY
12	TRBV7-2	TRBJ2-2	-	ASSLARQTGELF
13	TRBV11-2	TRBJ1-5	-	ASSLDQAEFRPQH
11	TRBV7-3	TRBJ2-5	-	ASSLPGEETQY
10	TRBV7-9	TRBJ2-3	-	ASSLKTDTQY
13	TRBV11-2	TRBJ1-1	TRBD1	ASSTQTTGSTEAF